This TCR beta chain comes out of a study of post-analysis software for immune sequencing data. Findings and caveats of the study: With TRBV5-6, TRBV5-1 and TRBV20-1 included, 4 to 6 TRBV segments were more frequent in patients than in controls.

Per germline, CDR1 SGHRS and CDR2 YFSETQ. The V gene lost 1 base and the J gene lost 4 bases, with 3 bases spanning the gap. The CDR3 sequence is 13 residues long. Regarding this clonotype: As yet, its antigen is unknown.

Unique-molecular-identifier-tagged TCR beta cDNA libraries were used. T cells numbering roughly 1 to 10 million yielded cDNA molecules that totaled about 500,000. TCRdb recomputed calls from the PCR reads with MiXCR, one row per CDR3 protein. The top ten clones hold approximately 4.5% of a sample with hundreds of thousands of distinct CDR3 sequences, approximately 53% of them seen once. The sequenced material came from blood. V and J are TRBV5-1 and TRBJ2-6; D call uncertain. This sequence was found in a girl aged 5-17 years with multiple sclerosis. The CDR3 loop reads CASSLYGANVLTF. The CDR3 DNA reads TGCGCCAGCAGCTTGTACGGGGCCAACGTCCTGACTTTC.